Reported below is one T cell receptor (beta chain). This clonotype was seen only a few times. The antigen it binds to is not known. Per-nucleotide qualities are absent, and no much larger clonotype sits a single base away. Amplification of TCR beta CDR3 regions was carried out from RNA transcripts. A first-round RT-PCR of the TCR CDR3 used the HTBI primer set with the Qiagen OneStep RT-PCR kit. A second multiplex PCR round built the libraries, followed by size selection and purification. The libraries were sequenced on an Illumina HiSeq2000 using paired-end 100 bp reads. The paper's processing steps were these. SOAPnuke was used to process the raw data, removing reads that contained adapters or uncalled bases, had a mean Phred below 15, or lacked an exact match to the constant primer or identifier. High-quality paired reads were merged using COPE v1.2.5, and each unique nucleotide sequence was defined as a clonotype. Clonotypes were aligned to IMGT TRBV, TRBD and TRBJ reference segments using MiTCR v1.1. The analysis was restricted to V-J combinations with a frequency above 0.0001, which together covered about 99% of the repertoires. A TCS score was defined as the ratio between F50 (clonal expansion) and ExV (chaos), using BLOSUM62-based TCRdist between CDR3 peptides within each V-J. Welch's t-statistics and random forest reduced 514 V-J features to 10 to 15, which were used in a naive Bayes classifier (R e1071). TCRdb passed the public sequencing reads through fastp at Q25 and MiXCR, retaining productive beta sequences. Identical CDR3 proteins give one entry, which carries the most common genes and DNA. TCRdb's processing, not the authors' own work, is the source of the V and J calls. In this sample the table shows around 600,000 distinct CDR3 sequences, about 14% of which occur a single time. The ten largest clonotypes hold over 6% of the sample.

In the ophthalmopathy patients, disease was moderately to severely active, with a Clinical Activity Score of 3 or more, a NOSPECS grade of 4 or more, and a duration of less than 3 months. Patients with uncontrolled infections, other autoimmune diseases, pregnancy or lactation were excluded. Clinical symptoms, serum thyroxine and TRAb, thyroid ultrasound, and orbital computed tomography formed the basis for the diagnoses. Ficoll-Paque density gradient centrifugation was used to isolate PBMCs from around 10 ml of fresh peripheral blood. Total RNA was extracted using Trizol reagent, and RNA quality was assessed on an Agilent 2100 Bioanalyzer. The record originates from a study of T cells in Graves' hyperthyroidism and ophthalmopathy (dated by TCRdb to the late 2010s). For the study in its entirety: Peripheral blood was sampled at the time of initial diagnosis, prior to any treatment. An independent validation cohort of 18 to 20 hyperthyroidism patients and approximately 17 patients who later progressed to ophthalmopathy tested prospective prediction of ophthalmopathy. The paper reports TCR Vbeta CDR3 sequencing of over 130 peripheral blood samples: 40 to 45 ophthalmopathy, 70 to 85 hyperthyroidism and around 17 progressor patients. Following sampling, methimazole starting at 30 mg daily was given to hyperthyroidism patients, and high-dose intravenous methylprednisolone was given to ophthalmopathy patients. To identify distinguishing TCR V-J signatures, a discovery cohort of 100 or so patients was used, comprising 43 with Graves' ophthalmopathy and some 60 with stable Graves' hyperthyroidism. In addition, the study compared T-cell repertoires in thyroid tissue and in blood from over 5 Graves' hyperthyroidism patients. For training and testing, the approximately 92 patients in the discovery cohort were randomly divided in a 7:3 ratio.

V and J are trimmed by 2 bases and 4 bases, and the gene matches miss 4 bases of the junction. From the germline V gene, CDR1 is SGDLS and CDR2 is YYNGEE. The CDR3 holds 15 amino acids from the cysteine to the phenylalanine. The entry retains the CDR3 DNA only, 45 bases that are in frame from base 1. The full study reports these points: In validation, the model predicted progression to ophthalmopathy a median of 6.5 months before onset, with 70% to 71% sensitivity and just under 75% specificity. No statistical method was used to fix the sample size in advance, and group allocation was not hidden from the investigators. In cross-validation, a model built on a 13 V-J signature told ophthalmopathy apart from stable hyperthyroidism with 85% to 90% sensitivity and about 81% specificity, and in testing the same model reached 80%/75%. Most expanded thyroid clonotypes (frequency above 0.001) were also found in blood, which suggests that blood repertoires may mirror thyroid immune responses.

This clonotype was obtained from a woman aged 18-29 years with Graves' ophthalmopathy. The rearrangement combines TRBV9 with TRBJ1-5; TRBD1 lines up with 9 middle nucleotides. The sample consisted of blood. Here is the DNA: TGTGCCAGCAGCGTTACAGGGGGCTTGAATCAGCCCCAGCATTTT. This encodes CASSVTGGLNQPQHF.